The 14 T cell receptor beta chains reported below all come from one sample, sequenced in a study of blood T cell repertoires in COVID-19. The method was immunoSEQ multiplex PCR; TCRdb's version includes in-frame clones alone and lacks a portion of them. The top ten clones hold 3% to 3.5% of a sample with more than 200,000 clones, nearly 90% of them seen once. The sequenced sample was peripheral blood. The receptors come from a young man with active or convalescent COVID-19.

V and J are TRBV14 and TRBJ1-2, with D hard to call. The CDR3 totals 15 residues. CDR1 is SGHDN, CDR2 FVKESK, per germline. Trimming cost V 0 bases and J 7 bases, with 15 bases left between them. This CDR3 reads CASSQDLPGFGGYTF. The CDR3 nucleotides are TGTGCCAGCAGCCAAGATTTGCCGGGTTTCGGTGGCTACACCTTC.

The rearrangement joins TRBV19 to TRBJ1-5; 12 positions match TRBD1. The V and J ends lost 4 bases and 6 bases, in that order; junction bases with no gene match: 7. The CDR3 is made up of 16 amino acids. Germline loops: CDR1 LNHDA, CDR2 SQIVND (reference sequence). The CDR3 nucleotides read TGTGCCAGTAGTACGGGACAGGGGGCGAATGCTCAGCCCCAGCATTTT. Residues: CASSTGQGANAQPQHF.

The CDR3 region is CATSRVRQARANTGELFF. The CDR3 region has the DNA TGTGCCACCAGCAGGGTTCGCCAAGCCAGGGCGAACACCGGGGAGCTGTTTTTT. The J gene is TRBJ2-2, the V gene TRBV15; D might be TRBD1 (5 bases). Per germline, CDR1 LNHNV and CDR2 YYDKDF (reference sequence). The CDR3 contains 18 residues. Trimming took off 3 bases at V and 0 bases at J, with 17 bases between the two ends.

The rearrangement uses TRBV19 and TRBJ1-2; TRBD1 matches 7 bases. The V gene's germline CDR1 is LNHDA and CDR2 SQIVND (reference sequence). The CDR3 totals 14 residues. The trim removed 8 bases at V and 8 bases at J, leaving 14 bases unmatched. The chain's CDR3 is CASETGAYYGGYTF. CDR3 nucleotides: TGTGCCAGTGAAACAGGGGCCTATTATGGGGGCTACACCTTC.

The rearrangement links TRBV13 to TRBJ2-1, with 8 bases matching TRBD2. The CDR3 spans 17 residues. V shed 2 bases and J 5 bases; nucleotides not matched to a gene: 11. CDR1 is PRHDT, CDR2 FYEKMQ, per germline (reference sequence). CDR3 DNA: TGTGCCAGCAGCTTACTTGAGCGGGAGATAAACCACAATGAGCAGTTCTTC. Protein product: CASSLLEREINHNEQFF.

The V call is TRBV4-3, the J call TRBJ1-1; weak D call: TRBD1 (5 bases). Trimming took 1 base from V and 0 from J, leaving 9 bases between them. The CDR3 covers 15 residues. Per germline, CDR1 LGHNA and CDR2 YSLEER. The CDR3: CASSQVGRVNTEAFF. Here the CDR3 DNA reads TGCGCCAGCAGCCAAGTTGGCAGGGTGAACACTGAAGCTTTCTTT.

This clone has just a few counts. The V gene is TRBV2, the J gene TRBJ2-1; 10 bases are shared with TRBD2. The CDR3 totals 14 residues. With V trimmed by 2 bases and J by 6 bases, 1 base remained unmatched. In germline, CDR1 is SNHLY, CDR2 FYNNEI. This chain's CDR3 is CASSELAGVNEQFF. The CDR3 nucleotides read TGTGCCAGCAGTGAACTAGCGGGAGTCAATGAGCAGTTCTTC.

In DNA, the CDR3 is TGTGCCAGCAGCTTGGCCAGGGGGTTCGACAATGAGCAGTTCTTC. It yields the protein CASSLARGFDNEQFF. The gene calls are TRBV7-9 and TRBJ2-1; 7 nucleotides match TRBD1. Germline CDR1 is SEHNR and CDR2 is FQNEAQ (reference sequence). There are 15 residues in the CDR3. The V segment lost 3 bases and the J segment 5 bases; nucleotides outside the gene matches: 7.

This chain connects TRBV7-9 to TRBJ2-5; TRBD2 matches 10 bases. V lost 5 bases, J lost 1 base, and 7 bases stayed unmatched. Germline V gives CDR1 SEHNR, CDR2 FQNEAQ (reference sequence). The CDR3 totals 16 residues. CDR3 amino acids: CASSTRLAGLQETQYF. In DNA, the CDR3 is TGTGCCAGCAGCACCCGACTAGCGGGCCTCCAAGAGACCCAGTACTTC.

A note on this clone: The sample contains more than one DNA sequence encoding this CDR3. The CDR3 loop reads CASSISHQPQHF. CDR3 in DNA: TGTGCCAGTAGTATATCTCATCAGCCCCAGCATTTT. The rearrangement links TRBV19 to TRBJ1-5; D remains ambiguous. Deletions cut 2 bases from V and 5 bases from J, with 4 bases between. CDR1 is LNHDA, CDR2 SQIVND, per germline (reference sequence). The CDR3 runs to 12 residues. Based on the CDR3 plus reference TRBV19 and TRBJ1-5, the full variable domain is DGGITQSPKYLFRKEGQNVTLSCEQNLNHDAMYWYRQDPGQGLRLIYYSQIVNDFQKGDIAEGYSVSREKKESFPLTVTSAQKNPTAFYLCASSISHQPQHFGDGTRLSIL.

The rearrangement uses TRBV5-5 and TRBJ2-5; TRBD2 agrees at 7 bases. CDR3 length equals 15 residues. Germline assignment: CDR1 SGHKS and CDR2 YYEKEE (reference sequence). Trimming removed 1 base from V and 2 bases from J; junction bases left unmatched: 5. The CDR3 bases are TGTGCCAGCAGCTTGTCGGGAGGCGGTCAAGAGACCCAGTACTTC. Translated, it gives CASSLSGGGQETQYF.

This chain connects TRBV7-3 to TRBJ2-7; 10 positions match TRBD2. Per germline, CDR1 SGHTA and CDR2 FQGTGA. CDR3 length equals 15 residues. V gave up 5 bases and J gave up 5 bases; unmatched junction bases: 9. The CDR3 reads CASSPSGRSIDEQYF. DNA for the CDR3: TGTGCCAGCAGCCCTAGCGGGAGATCGATCGACGAGCAGTACTTC.

The chain combines TRBV2 with TRBJ1-2; D unclear. The CDR3 runs 11 residues. The germline CDR1 and CDR2 sequences are SNHLY and FYNNEI. Trimming took 5 bases from V and 4 from J, leaving 5 bases between them. CDR3 DNA sequence: TGTGCCAGCAGTCAGGTCTATGGCTACACCTTC. This codes for CASSQVYGYTF.

The chain's CDR3 is CASGASGDTDTQYF. CDR3 nucleotides: TGTGCTAGTGGTGCTAGCGGAGACACAGATACGCAGTATTTT. This rearrangement joins TRBV12-5 to TRBJ2-3; 7 bases are a match to TRBD2. Germline trimming cut 5 bases from V and 2 bases from J; bases unmatched to any gene: 4. The germline CDR1 and CDR2 sequences are LGHNT and FRNRAP. The CDR3 totals 14 residues.